This TCR beta chain was recovered during a study of identical twins. TCRdb called the 5' RACE reads again in MiXCR, with one record for every CDR3 protein. The table has about 210,000 distinct CDR3 sequences, about a tenth seen once. A remark on this clonotype: As yet, its antigen is unknown.

Study findings and constraints: Not following the same donors, the study drew its conclusions from cross-sectional statistical analysis.

The germline V gene has CDR1 LGHNA and CDR2 YSLEER. The CDR3 runs to 15 residues. The V segment lost 4 bases and the J segment 3 bases; nucleotides outside the gene matches: 7. Sequences were obtained from memory (CD45RO+) T cells sorted from blood. V usage is TRBV4-3 and J usage is TRBJ2-7, with 9 bases lining up with TRBD1. The TCR was taken from a woman aged 18-35 years in good health. The CDR3 reads CASSRPGQGIYEQYF. CDR3 DNA: TGCGCCAGCAGCCGACCAGGACAGGGGATCTACGAGCAGTACTTC.